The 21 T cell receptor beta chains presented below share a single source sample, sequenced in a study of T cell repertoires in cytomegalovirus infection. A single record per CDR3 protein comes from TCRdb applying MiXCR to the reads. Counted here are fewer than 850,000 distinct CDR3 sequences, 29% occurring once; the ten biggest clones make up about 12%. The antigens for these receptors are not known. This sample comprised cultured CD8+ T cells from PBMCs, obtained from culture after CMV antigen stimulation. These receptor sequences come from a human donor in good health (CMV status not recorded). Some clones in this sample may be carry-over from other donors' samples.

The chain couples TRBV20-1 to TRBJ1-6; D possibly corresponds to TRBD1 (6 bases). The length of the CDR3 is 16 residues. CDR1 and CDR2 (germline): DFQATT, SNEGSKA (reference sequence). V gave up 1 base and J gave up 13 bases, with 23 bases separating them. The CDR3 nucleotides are TGCAGTGCTAGAGTGAGGGGGGAGGGAACCGGGAGGCCCCTCCACTTT. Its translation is CSARVRGEGTGRPLHF.

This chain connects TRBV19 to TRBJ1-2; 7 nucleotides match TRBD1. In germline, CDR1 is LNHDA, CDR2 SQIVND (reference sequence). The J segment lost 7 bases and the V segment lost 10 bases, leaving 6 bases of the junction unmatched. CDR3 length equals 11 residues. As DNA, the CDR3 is TGTGCCACCCGGACAGGTAGTGGCTACACCTTC. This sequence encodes CATRTGSGYTF.

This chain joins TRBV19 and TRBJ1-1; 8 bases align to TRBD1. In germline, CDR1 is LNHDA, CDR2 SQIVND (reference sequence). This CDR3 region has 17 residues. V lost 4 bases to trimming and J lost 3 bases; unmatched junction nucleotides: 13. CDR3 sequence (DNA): TGTGCCAGTAGTACGCGCGGACAGGGTTTAACTGACACTGAAGCTTTCTTT. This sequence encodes CASSTRGQGLTDTEAFF.

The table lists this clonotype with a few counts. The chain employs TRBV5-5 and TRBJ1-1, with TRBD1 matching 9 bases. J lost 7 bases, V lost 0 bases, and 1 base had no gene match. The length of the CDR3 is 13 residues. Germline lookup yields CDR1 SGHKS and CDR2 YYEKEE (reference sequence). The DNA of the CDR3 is TGTGCCAGCAGCTTGGACAGGGGGCGTGAAGCTTTCTTT. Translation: CASSLDRGREAFF. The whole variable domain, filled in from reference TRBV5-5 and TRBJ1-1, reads DAGVTQSPTHLIKTRGQQVTLRCSPISGHKSVSWYQQVLGQGPQFIFQYYEKEERGRGNFPDRFSARQFPNYSSELNVNALLLGDSALYLCASSLDRGREAFFGQGTRLTVV.

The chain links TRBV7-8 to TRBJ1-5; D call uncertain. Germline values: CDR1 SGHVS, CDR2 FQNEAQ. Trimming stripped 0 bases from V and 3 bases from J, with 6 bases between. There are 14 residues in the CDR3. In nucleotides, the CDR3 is TGTGCCAGCAGCTTAGCGGACTTCAATCAGCCCCAGCATTTT. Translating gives CASSLADFNQPQHF.

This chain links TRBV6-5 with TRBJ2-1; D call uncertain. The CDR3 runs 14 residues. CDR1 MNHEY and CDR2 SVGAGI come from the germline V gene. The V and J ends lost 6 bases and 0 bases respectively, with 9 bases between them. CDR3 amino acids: CASRRGVSYNEQFF. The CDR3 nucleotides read TGTGCCAGCAGGAGAGGTGTCTCCTACAATGAGCAGTTCTTC.

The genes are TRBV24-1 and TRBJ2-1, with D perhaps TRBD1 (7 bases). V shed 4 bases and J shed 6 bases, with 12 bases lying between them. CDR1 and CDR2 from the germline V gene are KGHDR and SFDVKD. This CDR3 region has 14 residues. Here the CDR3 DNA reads TGTGCCACCAGTGAGTGGCAGGGGGGCAATGAGCAGTTCTTC. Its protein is CATSEWQGGNEQFF.

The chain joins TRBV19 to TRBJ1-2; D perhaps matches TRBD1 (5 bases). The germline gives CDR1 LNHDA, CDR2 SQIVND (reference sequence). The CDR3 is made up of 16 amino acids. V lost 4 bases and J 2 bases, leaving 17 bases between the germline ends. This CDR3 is CASSTRESRTNYGYTF. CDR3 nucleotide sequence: TGTGCCAGTAGTACCCGGGAAAGTCGGACAAACTATGGCTACACCTTC.

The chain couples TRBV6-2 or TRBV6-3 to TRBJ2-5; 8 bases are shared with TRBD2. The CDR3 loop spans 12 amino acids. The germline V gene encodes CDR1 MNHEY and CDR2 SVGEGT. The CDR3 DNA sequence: TGTGCTTCGTCCCCGGGGGGGGAGTCCCAGTACTTC. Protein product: CASSPGGESQYF.

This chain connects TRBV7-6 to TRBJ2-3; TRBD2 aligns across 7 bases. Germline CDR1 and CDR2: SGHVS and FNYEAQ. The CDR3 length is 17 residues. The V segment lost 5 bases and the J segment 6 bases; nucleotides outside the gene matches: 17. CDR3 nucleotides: TGTGCCAGCAGCCTCAGCCGGGACTATCTGGAGCTGGATACGCAGTATTTT. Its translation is CASSLSRDYLELDTQYF.

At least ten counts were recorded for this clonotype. The CDR3 nucleotides are TGCAGCGCAACTAGCGGGGGTACCCTCCAAGAGACCCAGTACTTC. Protein: CSATSGGTLQETQYF. V usage is TRBV29-1 and J usage is TRBJ2-5, with 11 bases aligning to TRBD2. This CDR3 comprises 15 residues. Per the germline V gene, CDR1 is SQVTM and CDR2 is ANQGSEA. V dropped 7 bases and J dropped 1; count of bases not matched to a gene: 8.

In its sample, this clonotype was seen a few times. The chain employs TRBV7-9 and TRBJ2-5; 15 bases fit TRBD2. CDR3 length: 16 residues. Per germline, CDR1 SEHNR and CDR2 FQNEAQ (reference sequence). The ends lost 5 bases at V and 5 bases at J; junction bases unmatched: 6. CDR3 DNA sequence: TGTGCCAGCAGCCCAGGGACTAGCGGGGGGCCGGAGACCCAGTACTTC. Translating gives CASSPGTSGGPETQYF.

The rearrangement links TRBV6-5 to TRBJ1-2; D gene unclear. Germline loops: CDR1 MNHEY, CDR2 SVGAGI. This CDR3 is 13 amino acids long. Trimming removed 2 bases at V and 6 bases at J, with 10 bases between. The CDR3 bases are TGTGCCAGCAGTTACCCCGACGGACATGGCTACACCTTC. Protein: CASSYPDGHGYTF.

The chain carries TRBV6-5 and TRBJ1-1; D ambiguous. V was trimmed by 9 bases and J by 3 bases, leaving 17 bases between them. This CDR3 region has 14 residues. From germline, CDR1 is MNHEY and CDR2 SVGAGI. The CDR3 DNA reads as TGTGCCAGTTCCCCCTCATTGGCGTACACTGAAGCTTTCTTT. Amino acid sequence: CASSPSLAYTEAFF.

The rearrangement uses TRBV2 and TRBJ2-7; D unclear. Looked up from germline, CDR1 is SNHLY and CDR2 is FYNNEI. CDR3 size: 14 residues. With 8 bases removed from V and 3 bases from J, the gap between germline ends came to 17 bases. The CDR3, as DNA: TGTGCCAGCCAGATGGCGCCGCCAAACTACGAGCAGTACGTC. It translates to CASQMAPPNYEQYV.

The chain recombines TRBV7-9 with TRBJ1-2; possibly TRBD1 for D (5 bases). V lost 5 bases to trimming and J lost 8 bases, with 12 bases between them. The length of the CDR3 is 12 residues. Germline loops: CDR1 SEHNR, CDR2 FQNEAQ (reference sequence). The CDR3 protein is CASSVGGVGYTF. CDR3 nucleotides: TGTGCCAGCAGCGTAGGAGGGGTAGGCTACACCTTC.

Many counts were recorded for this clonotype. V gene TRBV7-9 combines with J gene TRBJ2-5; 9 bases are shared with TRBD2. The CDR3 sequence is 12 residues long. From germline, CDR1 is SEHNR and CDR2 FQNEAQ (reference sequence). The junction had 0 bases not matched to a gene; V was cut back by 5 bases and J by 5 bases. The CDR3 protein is CASSGLAETQYF. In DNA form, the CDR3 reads TGTGCCAGCAGCGGACTAGCGGAGACCCAGTACTTC.

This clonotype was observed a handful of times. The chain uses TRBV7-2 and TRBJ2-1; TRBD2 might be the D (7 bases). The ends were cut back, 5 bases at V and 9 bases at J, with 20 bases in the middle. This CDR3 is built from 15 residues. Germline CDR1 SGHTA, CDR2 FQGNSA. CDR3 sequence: CASSPLTGGPLEQFF. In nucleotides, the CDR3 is TGTGCCAGCAGCCCCTTAACCGGGGGGCCCCTTGAGCAGTTCTTC. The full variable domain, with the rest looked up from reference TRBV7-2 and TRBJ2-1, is GAGVSQSPSNKVTEKGKDVELRCDPISGHTALYWYRQSLGQGLEFLIYFQGNSAPDKSGLPSDRFSAERTGGSVSTLTIQRTQQEDSAVYLCASSPLTGGPLEQFFGPGTRLTVL.

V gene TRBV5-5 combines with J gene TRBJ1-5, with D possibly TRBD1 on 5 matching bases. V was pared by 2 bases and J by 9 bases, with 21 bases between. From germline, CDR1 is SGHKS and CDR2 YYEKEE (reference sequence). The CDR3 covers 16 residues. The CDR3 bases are TGTGCCAGCAGCTTAAGGGTTGGGGACCCGAAACGGCCCCAGCATTTT. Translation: CASSLRVGDPKRPQHF.

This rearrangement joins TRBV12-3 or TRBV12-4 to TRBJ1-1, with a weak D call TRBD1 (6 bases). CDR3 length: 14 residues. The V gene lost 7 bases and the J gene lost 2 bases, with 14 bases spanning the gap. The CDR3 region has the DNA TGTGCCAGCACAGACAGGTGGGGCAACACTGAAGCTTTCTTT. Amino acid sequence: CASTDRWGNTEAFF.

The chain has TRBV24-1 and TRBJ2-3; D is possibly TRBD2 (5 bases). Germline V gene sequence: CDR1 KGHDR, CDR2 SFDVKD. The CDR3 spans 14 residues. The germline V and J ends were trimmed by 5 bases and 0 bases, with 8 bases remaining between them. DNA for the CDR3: TGTGCCACCAGTGGAGCGGCTAGCACAGATACGCAGTATTTT. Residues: CATSGAASTDTQYF.